This T cell receptor beta chain was profiled in a study of cytotoxic CD8 clonotypes in ibrutinib-treated CLL (dated by TCRdb to the early 2020s). With respect to the entire study: The cohort included approximately 15 treatment-naive and under 13 relapsed/refractory patients; around 17 were IGHV unmutated. Partial responses were observed in about 24 patients and complete responses in 2; after a median follow-up of 68 months, remission was maintained in approximately 14 patients and progression was observed in roughly 12. Samples at response were collected after a median of 12 months of treatment, with a range of roughly 6 to 40 months. An average of about 250,000 productive templates and 80,000 to 95,000 productive rearrangements was obtained per sample. Of the approximately 86 people in the trial, some 28 had longitudinal samples available. Cryopreserved peripheral blood mononuclear cells were collected before treatment, at response, and at either disease progression or sustained remission.

Broad study findings and their caveats: Baseline clonality exceeded that of age-matched healthy donors and correlated strongly with circulating CD8+ T-cell counts. Sampling times were not matched between patients in sustained remission and patients whose disease was progressing, and lymph node repertoires were not examined. Public clonotypes were rare and either shrank or stayed stable during treatment, and the rise in clonality at ibrutinib response reflected expansion of private clonotypes. An increase in clonality was observed at ibrutinib response, with clonality remaining stable during sustained remission and falling back toward baseline at progression.

In this sample, this clone turned up a few times. The specificity of this receptor is unknown. Base qualities are not provided; no much larger clone lies one nucleotide away. The CDR3 spans 13 residues, from the cysteine through the phenylalanine. The sequence is cut down to CDR3 DNA, 39 bases in frame from base 1. V and J lose 8 bases and 4 bases, and a span of 12 bases separates them. Per the germline V gene, MNHNS is the CDR1 and SASEGT is the CDR2. For TCR beta library preparation, approximately 2 micrograms of genomic DNA were extracted from the cryopreserved PBMCs. High-throughput TCR beta sequencing was performed on longitudinal blood samples from CLL patients receiving ibrutinib monotherapy. The patients took part in an open-label, single-center phase 2 trial of ibrutinib monotherapy. A MiSeq instrument was used for deep resolution sequencing, which targeted depths ranging from 1 in 1 million up to 1 in 200,000 T cells, with coverage averaging 10x for each clonotype. TCR beta libraries were generated with the immunoSEQ hsTCRB Kit. Under the source paper's analysis protocol: Data were analyzed with ImmunoSEQ Data Assistant and ImmunoSEQ Analyzer, with V, D and J genes assigned per IMGT definitions. Clonality was computed as one minus normalized Shannon entropy of productive rearrangement frequencies, ranging from 0 to 1. Public clonotype analysis was restricted to overrepresented clonotypes comprising at least 0.05% of each patient's repertoire. About a dozen age-matched healthy donor repertoires from immuneACCESS were used as controls for clonality. TCRdb took this table from immuneACCESS and kept in-frame rearrangements with V and J called. Such tables lack part of the clones; where checked against another copy, unresolved V genes explain under half of the gap, and the rest is unexplained. The V and J calls and the clone size are those of that table, but D and trimming were determined from the DNA. Recorded for this sample are over 25,000 clones; around 57% of them occurred a single time. 12% to 15% of the sample goes to the ten largest clones.

The starting material was PBMCs, obtained before ibrutinib treatment. This clonotype was sampled from a human donor with chronic lymphocytic leukemia. The chain was built from TRBV6-1 and TRBJ2-1; no D gene can be assigned with confidence. CDR3 sequence: CASSRAGYNEQFF. The bases read TGTGCCAGCTCCCGAGCCGGGTACAATGAGCAGTTCTTC.